A single T cell receptor (beta chain) is shown here with its context. The data originate from a study of technical replicates of blood from several donors. Deletions cut 0 bases from V and 4 bases from J, with 13 bases between. Germline CDR1 and CDR2: LGHNA and YSLEER. The CDR3 has 15 residues. This table comes from immunoSEQ multiplex PCR, and its TCRdb copy is limited to in-frame clones, with some not included. The sample lists 50,000 or so clones, 80% to 95% occurring once. The sequencing sample was made of PBMCs. The receptor comes from a human donor in good health. Some clones in this sample may be carry-over from other donors' samples. V and J are TRBV4-3 and TRBJ2-7; maybe TRBD2 (5 bases). In nucleotides, the CDR3 is TGCGCCAGCAGCCAAGATGCGGGCCAAATTTACGAGCAGTACTTC. Translating gives CASSQDAGQIYEQYF.